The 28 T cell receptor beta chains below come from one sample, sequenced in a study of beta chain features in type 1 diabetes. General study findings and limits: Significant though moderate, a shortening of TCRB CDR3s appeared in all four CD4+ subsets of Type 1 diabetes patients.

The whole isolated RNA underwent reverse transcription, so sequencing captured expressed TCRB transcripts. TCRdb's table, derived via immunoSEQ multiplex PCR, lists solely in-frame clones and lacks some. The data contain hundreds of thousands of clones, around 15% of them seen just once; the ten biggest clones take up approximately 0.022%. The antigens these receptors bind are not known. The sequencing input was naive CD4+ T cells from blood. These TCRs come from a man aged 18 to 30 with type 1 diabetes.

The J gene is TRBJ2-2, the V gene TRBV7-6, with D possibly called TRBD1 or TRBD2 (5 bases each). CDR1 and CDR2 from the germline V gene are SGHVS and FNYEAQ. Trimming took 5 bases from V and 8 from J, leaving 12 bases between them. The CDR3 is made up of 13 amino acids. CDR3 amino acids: CASSGRELGELFF. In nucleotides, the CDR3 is TGTGCCAGCAGCGGCAGGGAGTTGGGGGAGCTGTTTTTT.

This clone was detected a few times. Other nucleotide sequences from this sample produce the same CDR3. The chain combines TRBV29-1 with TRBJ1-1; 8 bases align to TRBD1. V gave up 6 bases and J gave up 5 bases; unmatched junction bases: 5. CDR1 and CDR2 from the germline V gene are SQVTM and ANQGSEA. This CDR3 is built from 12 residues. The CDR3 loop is CSVDRVGTEAFF. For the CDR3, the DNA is TGCAGCGTGGACAGGGTAGGAACTGAAGCTTTCTTT.

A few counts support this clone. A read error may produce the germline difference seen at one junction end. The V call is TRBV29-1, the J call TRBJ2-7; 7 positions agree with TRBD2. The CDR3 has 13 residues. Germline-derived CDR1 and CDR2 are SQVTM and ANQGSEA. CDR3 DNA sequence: TGCAGCGTTGAAATGGGGAGGGTTGGACCCACTTGGTTC. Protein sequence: CSVEMGRVGPTWF.

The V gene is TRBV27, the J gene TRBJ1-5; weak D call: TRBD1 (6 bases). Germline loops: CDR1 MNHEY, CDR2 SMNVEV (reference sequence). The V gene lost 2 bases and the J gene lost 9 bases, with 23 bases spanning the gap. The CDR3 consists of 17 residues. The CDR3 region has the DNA TGTGCCAGCAGTTTAACCTCCCGGTCAAGCAGGGGCTGGCCCCAGCATTTT. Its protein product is CASSLTSRSSRGWPQHF.

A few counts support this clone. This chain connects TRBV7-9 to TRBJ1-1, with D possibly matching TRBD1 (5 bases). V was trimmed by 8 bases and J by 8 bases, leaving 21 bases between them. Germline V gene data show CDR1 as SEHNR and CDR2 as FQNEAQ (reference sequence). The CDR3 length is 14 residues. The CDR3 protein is CASATSGARAEAFF. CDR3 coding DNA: TGTGCCAGCGCTACTTCCGGGGCTAGGGCCGAAGCTTTCTTT.

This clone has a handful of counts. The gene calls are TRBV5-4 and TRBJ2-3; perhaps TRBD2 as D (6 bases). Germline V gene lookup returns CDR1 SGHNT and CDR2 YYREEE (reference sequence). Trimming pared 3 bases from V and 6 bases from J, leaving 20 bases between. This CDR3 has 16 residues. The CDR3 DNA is TGTGCCAGCAGCTCTGGCGGGGCGGGGCCCCCGGATACGCAGTATTTT. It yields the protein CASSSGGAGPPDTQYF. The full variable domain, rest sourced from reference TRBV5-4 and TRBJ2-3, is ETGVTQSPTHLIKTRGQQVTLRCSSQSGHNTVSWYQQALGQGPQFIFQYYREEENGRGNFPPRFSGLQFPNYSSELNVNALELDDSALYLCASSSGGAGPPDTQYFGPGTRLTVL.

CDR3 nucleotides: TGTGCCAGCAGTCTGCCCGGGACACTCTACGAGCAGTACTTC. The encoded protein is CASSLPGTLYEQYF. The rearrangement uses TRBV28 and TRBJ2-7; D might be TRBD1 (6 bases). The CDR3 loop spans 14 amino acids. Germline-derived CDR1 and CDR2 are MDHEN and SYDVKM. Trimming removed 5 bases from V and 3 bases from J, with 14 bases in between.

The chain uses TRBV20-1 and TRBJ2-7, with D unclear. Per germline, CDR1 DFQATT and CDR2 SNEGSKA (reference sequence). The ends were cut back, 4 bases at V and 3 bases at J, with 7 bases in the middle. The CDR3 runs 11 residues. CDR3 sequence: CSAIQNYEQYF. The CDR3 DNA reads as TGCAGTGCTATACAGAACTACGAGCAGTACTTC.

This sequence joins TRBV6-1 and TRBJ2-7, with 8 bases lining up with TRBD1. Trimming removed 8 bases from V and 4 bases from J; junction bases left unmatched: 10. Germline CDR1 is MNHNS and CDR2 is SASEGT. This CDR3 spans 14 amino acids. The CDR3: CASHRTGRGYEQYF. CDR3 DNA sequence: TGTGCCAGCCATAGGACAGGGCGAGGGTACGAGCAGTACTTC.

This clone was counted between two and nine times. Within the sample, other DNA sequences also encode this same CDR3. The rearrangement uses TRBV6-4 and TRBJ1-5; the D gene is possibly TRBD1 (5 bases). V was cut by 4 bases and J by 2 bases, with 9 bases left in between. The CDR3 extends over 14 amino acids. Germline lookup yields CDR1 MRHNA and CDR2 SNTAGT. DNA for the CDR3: TGTGCCAGCAGTGCCCAAGGGGGCAATCAGCCCCAGCATTTT. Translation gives CASSAQGGNQPQHF.

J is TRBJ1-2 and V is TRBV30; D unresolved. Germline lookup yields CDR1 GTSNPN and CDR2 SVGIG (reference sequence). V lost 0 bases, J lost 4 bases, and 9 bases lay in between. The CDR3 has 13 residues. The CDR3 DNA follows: TGTGCCTGGAGTGTTCTAATGGGCTATGGCTACACCTTC. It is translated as CAWSVLMGYGYTF.

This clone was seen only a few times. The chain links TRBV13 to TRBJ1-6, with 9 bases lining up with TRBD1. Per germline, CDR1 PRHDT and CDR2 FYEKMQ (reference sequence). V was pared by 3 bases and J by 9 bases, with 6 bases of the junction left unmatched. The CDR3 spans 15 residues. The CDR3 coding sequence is TGTGCCAGCAGCTTGACCGGGACAGGGTTTTCACCCCTCCACTTT. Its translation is CASSLTGTGFSPLHF.

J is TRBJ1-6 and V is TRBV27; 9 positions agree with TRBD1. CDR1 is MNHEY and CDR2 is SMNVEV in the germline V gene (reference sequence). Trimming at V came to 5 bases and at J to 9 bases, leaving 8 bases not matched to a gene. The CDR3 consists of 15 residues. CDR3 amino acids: CASSLRTGAVSPLHF. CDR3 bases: TGTGCCAGCAGTCTCCGGACAGGGGCTGTTTCACCCCTCCACTTT.

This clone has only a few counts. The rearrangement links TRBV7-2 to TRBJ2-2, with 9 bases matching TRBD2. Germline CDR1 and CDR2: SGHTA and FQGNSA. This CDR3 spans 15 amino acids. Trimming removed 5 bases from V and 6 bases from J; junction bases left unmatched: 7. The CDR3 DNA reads TGTGCCAGCAGCCCCGAGGCTAGCGGGGCCGGGGAGCTGTTTTTT. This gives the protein CASSPEASGAGELFF.

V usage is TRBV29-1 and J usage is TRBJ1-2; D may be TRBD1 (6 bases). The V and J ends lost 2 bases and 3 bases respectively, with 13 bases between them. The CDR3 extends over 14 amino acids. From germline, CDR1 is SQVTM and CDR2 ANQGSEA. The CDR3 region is CSVEPTGFDYGYTF. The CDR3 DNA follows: TGCAGCGTTGAACCCACAGGGTTTGACTATGGCTACACCTTC.

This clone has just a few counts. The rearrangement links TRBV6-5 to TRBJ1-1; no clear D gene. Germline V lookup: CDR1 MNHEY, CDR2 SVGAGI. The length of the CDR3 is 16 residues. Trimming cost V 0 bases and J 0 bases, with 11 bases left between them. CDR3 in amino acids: CASSYSLGSMNTEAFF. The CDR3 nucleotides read TGTGCCAGCAGTTACTCCTTAGGCAGCATGAACACTGAAGCTTTCTTT.

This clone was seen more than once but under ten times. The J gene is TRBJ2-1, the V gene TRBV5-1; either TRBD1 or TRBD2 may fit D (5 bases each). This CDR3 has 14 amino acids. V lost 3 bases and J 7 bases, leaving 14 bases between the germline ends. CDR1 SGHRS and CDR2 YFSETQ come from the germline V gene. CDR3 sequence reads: CASSSTGTSNEQFF. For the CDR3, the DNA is TGCGCCAGCAGCTCCACCGGGACCAGTAATGAGCAGTTCTTC.

The DNA of the CDR3 is TGTGCCAGCAGTTGGTATCTTGATGGCTACACCTTC. Amino acid sequence: CASSWYLDGYTF. The rearrangement links TRBV11-3 to TRBJ1-2, with no clear D. Trimming left V 6 bases short and J 6 bases short, with 11 bases between. This CDR3 contains 12 residues. Germline V gene lookup returns CDR1 SGHNT and CDR2 YENEEA.

In DNA form, the CDR3 reads TGTGCCTGGAGTGTACAAGGGAGAGAGACCCAGTACTTC. Its protein product is CAWSVQGRETQYF. The J gene is TRBJ2-5, the V gene TRBV30; TRBD2 is a possible D gene (5 bases). V gave up 0 bases and J gave up 4 bases, with 9 bases separating them. CDR1 is GTSNPN and CDR2 is SVGIG in the germline V gene (reference sequence). There are 13 residues in the CDR3. Based on the CDR3 plus reference TRBV30 and TRBJ2-5, the full variable domain is SQTIHQWPATLVQPVGSPLSLECTVEGTSNPNLYWYRQAAGRGLQLLFYSVGIGQISSEVPQNLSASRPQDRQFILSSKKLLLSDSGFYLCAWSVQGRETQYFGPGTRLLVL.

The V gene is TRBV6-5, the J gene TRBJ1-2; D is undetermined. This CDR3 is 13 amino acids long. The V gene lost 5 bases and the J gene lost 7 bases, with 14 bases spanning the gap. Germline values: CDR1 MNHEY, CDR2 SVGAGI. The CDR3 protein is CASSPWPWGGYTF. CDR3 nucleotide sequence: TGTGCCAGCAGTCCTTGGCCCTGGGGTGGCTACACCTTC.

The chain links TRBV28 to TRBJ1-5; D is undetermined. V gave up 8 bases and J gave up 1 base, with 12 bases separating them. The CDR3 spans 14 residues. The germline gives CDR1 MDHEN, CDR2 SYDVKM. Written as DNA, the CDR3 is TGTGCCAGCGGGTCCGGAGGAAGCAATCAGCCCCAGCATTTT. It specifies CASGSGGSNQPQHF.

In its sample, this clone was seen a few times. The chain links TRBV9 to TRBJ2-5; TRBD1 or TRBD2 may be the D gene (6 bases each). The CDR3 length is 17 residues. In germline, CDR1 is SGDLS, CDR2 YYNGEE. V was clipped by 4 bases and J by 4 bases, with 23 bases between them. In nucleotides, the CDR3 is TGTGCCAGCAGCTCTAGTTCCCGGGGGCTCATGGGAGAGACCCAGTACTTC. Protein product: CASSSSSRGLMGETQYF.

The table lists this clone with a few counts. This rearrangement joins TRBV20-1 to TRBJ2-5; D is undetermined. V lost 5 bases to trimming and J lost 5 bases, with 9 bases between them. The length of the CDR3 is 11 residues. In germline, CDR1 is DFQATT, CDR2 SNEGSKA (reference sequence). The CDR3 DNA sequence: TGCAGTGCTGTCTGGCGGGAGACCCAGTACTTC. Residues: CSAVWRETQYF.

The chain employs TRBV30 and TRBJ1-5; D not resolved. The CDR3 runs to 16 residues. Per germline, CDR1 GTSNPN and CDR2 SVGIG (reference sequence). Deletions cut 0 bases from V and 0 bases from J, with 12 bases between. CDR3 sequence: CAWSVPAGSSNQPQHF. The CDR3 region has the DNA TGTGCCTGGAGTGTACCCGCCGGTAGTAGCAATCAGCCCCAGCATTTT.

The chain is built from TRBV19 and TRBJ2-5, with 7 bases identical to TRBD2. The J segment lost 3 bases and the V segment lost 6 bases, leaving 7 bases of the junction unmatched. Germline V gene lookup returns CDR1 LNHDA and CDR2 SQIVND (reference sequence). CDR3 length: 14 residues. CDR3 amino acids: CASSMERGKETQYF. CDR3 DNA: TGTGCCAGTAGCATGGAGCGGGGTAAAGAGACCCAGTACTTC.

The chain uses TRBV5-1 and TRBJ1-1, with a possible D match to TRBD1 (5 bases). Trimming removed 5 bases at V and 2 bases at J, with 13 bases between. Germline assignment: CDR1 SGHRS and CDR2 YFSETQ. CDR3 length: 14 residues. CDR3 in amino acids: CASRSTGANTEAFF. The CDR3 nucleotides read TGCGCCAGCAGGTCTACCGGGGCCAACACTGAAGCTTTCTTT.

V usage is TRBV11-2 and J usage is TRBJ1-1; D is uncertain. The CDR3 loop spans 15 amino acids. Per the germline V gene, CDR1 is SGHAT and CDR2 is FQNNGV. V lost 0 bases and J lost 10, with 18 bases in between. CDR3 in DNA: TGTGCCAGCAGCTTAGATCCGGTTTCCAACAAAGGAGCTTTCTTT. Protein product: CASSLDPVSNKGAFF.

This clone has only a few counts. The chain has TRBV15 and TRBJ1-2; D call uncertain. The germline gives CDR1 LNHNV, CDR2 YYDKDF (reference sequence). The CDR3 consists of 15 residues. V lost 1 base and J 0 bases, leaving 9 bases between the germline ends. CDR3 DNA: TGTGCCACCAGCAGAGGCTCTCCCACTAACTATGGCTACACCTTC. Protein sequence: CATSRGSPTNYGYTF. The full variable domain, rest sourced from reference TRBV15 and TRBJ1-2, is DAMVIQNPRYQVTQFGKPVTLSCSQTLNHNVMYWYQQKSSQAPKLLFHYYDKDFNNEADTPDNFQSRRPNTSFCFLDIRSPGLGDTAMYLCATSRGSPTNYGYTFGSGTRLTVV.